This passage covers 5 T cell receptor beta chains from one sample sequenced in a study of OX40 agonist ivuxolimab in advanced cancers. TCRdb keeps only in-frame clones here, not all; method: immunoSEQ multiplex PCR. The top ten hold over 20% of the sample, which has about 12,000 clones, around 80% seen once. The sequenced sample was CD4+ or CD8+ T cells sorted from blood, obtained in a trial of the OX40 agonist ivuxolimab. Source of these receptors: an adult with an advanced solid tumor such as melanoma, head and neck, liver or kidney cancer.

The gene calls are TRBV9 and TRBJ2-7, with 12 bases lining up with TRBD1. Germline trimming cut 0 bases from V and 4 bases from J; bases unmatched to any gene: 2. This CDR3 contains 15 residues. Germline lookup yields CDR1 SGDLS and CDR2 YYNGEE. CDR3 in amino acids: CASSVAGQGAYEQYF. CDR3 bases: TGTGCCAGCAGCGTAGCGGGACAGGGGGCTTACGAGCAGTACTTC.

V and J are TRBV6-4 and TRBJ2-5; TRBD2 aligns across 9 bases. This CDR3 region has 15 residues. With 4 bases clipped from V and 1 base from J, the junction kept 4 bases outside the gene matches. The germline V gene has CDR1 MRHNA and CDR2 SNTAGT. The CDR3 DNA sequence: TGTGCCAGCAGTGTTGTAGCGGGGGCCCAAGAGACCCAGTACTTC. As protein: CASSVVAGAQETQYF.

J is TRBJ1-5 and V is TRBV7-2; no firm D call. Germline V gene lookup returns CDR1 SGHTA and CDR2 FQGNSA. The V and J ends lost 2 bases and 4 bases respectively, with 18 bases between them. The CDR3 is 17 amino acids. The CDR3 reads CASSLSPGTSPNQPQHF. CDR3 nucleotide sequence: TGTGCCAGCAGCTTATCACCTGGAACCAGTCCGAATCAGCCCCAGCATTTT. The full variable domain, completed using reference TRBV7-2 and TRBJ1-5, is GAGVSQSPSNKVTEKGKDVELRCDPISGHTALYWYRQSLGQGLEFLIYFQGNSAPDKSGLPSDRFSAERTGGSVSTLTIQRTQQEDSAVYLCASSLSPGTSPNQPQHFGDGTRLSIL.

The V and J genes are TRBV25-1 and TRBJ1-1; 9 positions match TRBD1. Germline loops: CDR1 MGHDK, CDR2 SYGVNS. The CDR3 is made up of 14 amino acids. V lost 1 base to trimming and J lost 6 bases; unmatched junction nucleotides: 3. The DNA for the CDR3 is TGTGCCAGCAGTGAATGGACAGGGGCATCTGAAGCTTTCTTT. As protein: CASSEWTGASEAFF. Filled out from reference TRBV25-1 and TRBJ1-1, the complete variable domain reads EADIYQTPRYLVIGTGKKITLECSQTMGHDKMYWYQQDPGMELHLIHYSYGVNSTEKGDLSSESTVSRIRTEHFPLTLESARPSHTSQYLCASSEWTGASEAFFGQGTRLTVV.

By sample share, this clone is medium-sized. The chain combines TRBV19 with TRBJ1-5; 8 nucleotides align to TRBD1. V was clipped by 5 bases and J by 7 bases; unmatched bases: 10. Germline CDR1 is LNHDA and CDR2 is SQIVND (reference sequence). There are 15 residues in the CDR3. In nucleotides, the CDR3 is TGTGCCAGTAGTCCCCTACAGGGGGAGAGACAGCCCCAGCATTTT. The encoded protein is CASSPLQGERQPQHF.